This T cell receptor beta chain is from a study of T cells in localized non-small cell lung cancer. Comments on this clone: The antigen remains undetermined.

Study results and limitations: Adjacent uninvolved lung tissue had the highest T cell clonality, exceeding tumor. In the blood, greater T cell density corresponded to longer overall survival. Across samples, adjacent lung featured a median roughly 50 of the top 100 tumor clones.

Sequenced by immunoSEQ multiplex PCR; TCRdb stores in-frame clones only, minus some. Seen here are 70,000 to 95,000 clones, approximately 90% observed once, and the top ten hold about 4%. The sample here was PBMCs, taken before any cancer treatment. The receptor was derived from a woman aged 40-69 years with stage II squamous cell lung carcinoma.

The CDR3 reads CASSPGGLAAYNEQFF. The DNA of the CDR3 is TGCGCCAGCAGCCCGGGGGGACTAGCGGCCTACAATGAGCAGTTCTTC. V usage is TRBV5-1 and J usage is TRBJ2-1; 11 bases fit TRBD2. Per germline, CDR1 SGHRS and CDR2 YFSETQ. V dropped 4 bases and J dropped 2; count of bases not matched to a gene: 5. The CDR3 consists of 16 residues. Combining the CDR3 with reference TRBV5-1 and TRBJ2-1 gives the whole variable domain KAGVTQTPRYLIKTRGQQVTLSCSPISGHRSVSWYQQTPGQGLQFLFEYFSETQRNKGNFPGRFSGRQFSNSRSEMNVSTLELGDSALYLCASSPGGLAAYNEQFFGPGTRLTVL.